This TCR beta chain was documented in a study of human T cells and chemical hapten exposure. Time point defined: pre-sensitization, week 0. Treatment in this sample: therapeutic diphenylcyclopropenone sensitization with weekly scalp DPC. Study findings and constraints: With alopecia, donors may have immune responses unlike healthy people's.

Via MiXCR, TCRdb re-called the RACE reads, giving one row per CDR3 protein. The repertoire holds approximately 260,000 distinct CDR3 sequences, with 7.7% as singletons. The CDR3 sequence is 12 residues long. V lost 7 bases and J 5 bases, leaving 10 bases between the germline ends. This clonotype was counted many times. The antigen remains unidentified. The genes are TRBV12-3 or TRBV12-4 and TRBJ2-3; the D is unclear. The sample was whole blood, taken in connection with sensitization to the hapten diphenylcyclopropenone (DPC). The receptor was derived from a man younger than 35 with alopecia areata. Some clones in this sample may be carry-over from other donors' samples. This CDR3 reads CASNDWRDTQYF. CDR3 DNA sequence: TGTGCCAGCAATGACTGGAGAGATACGCAGTATTTT.